This T cell receptor (beta chain) came from a study of identical twins. Per germline, CDR1 SGDLS and CDR2 YYNGEE. The CDR3 loop spans 15 amino acids. V lost 2 bases and J lost 3, with 9 bases in between. In its sample, this clonotype was seen a few times. In TCRdb, the 5' RACE reads were re-called with MiXCR into one record per CDR3 protein. Altogether roughly 190,000 distinct CDR3 sequences are present, approximately 16% being singletons, with the ten largest covering over 35%. These sequences were also reported in another study, on T cells expressing NK-cell markers. That paper notes: Dominant NKG2C+ clonotypes were found to form about 1.0-7.5% of CD8+ T cells in about 6 donors.

Source material: CD8+ T cells sorted from blood. This receptor was obtained from a woman between 18 and 29 years old in good health. V and J are TRBV9 and TRBJ2-6; D is unclear. The CDR3 DNA sequence: TGTGCCAGCAGCGTCCAGAACATTGGGGCCAACGTCCTGACTTTC. It translates to CASSVQNIGANVLTF.